This TCR beta chain was profiled in a study of CD8 T cells in ankylosing spondylitis. TCRdb reprocessed the 5' RACE reads with MiXCR, giving one entry per CDR3 protein. In the table there are 200,000 to 300,000 distinct CDR3 sequences, roughly a tenth of which are singletons. This clonotype was counted at least ten times. Antigen specificity is unknown. This CDR3 region has 14 residues. J gave up 2 bases and V 5 bases, and 3 bases lay outside the gene matches. The germline gives CDR1 MNHNS, CDR2 SASEGT. General study points: The authors reported significant enrichment of disease-linked clones in matched ankylosing spondylitis synovial fluid.

The source is a male donor with ankylosing spondylitis or in good health (not recorded which). The sequenced sample consisted of blood, either unsorted or a sorted T cell fraction (not recorded which). The chain recombines TRBV6-1 with TRBJ2-7, with 10 bases aligning to TRBD1. This chain's CDR3 is CASSRTGGAYEQYF. The CDR3 DNA sequence: TGTGCCAGCAGTAGGACAGGGGGTGCCTACGAGCAGTACTTC.